The 10 T cell receptor beta chains presented below share a single source sample, sequenced in a study of patients and donors after allogeneic stem cell transplantation. Each CDR3 protein is one row after TCRdb ran MiXCR on the RT-PCR reads. This table has tens of thousands of distinct CDR3 sequences, 30% to 40% appearing once. The sample was blood, either unsorted or a sorted T cell fraction (not recorded which). The origin of the receptors is a human donor who was either an allogeneic HSCT recipient or a stem cell or donor lymphocyte infusion donor (not recorded which). It is not recorded whose cells these are; they may come from a transplant donor.

The chain couples TRBV12-3 or TRBV12-4 to TRBJ1-6, with TRBD1 as a possible D gene (6 bases). The CDR3 consists of 16 residues. V dropped 4 bases and J dropped 5 bases, with 15 bases sitting between them. The CDR3 nucleotides read TGTGCCAGCAGTTCCCGCGGGGCAGGGGATAATTCACCCCTCCACTTT. Its protein is CASSSRGAGDNSPLHF.

The chain links TRBV10-3 to TRBJ2-3; the D is unclear. Germline-derived CDR1 and CDR2 are ENHRY and SYGVKD. V was pared by 8 bases and J by 0 bases, with 9 bases between. There are 13 residues in the CDR3. This CDR3 reads CAIVASSTDTQYF. DNA for the CDR3: TGTGCCATCGTGGCCTCTAGCACAGATACGCAGTATTTT.

V usage is TRBV5-1 and J usage is TRBJ1-3; D is unclear. This CDR3 spans 12 amino acids. Germline lookup yields CDR1 SGHRS and CDR2 YFSETQ. V gave up 5 bases and J gave up 7 bases, with 10 bases separating them. Here the CDR3 DNA reads TGCGCCAGCAGTTCTGGAACGAACACCATATATTTT. Encoded protein: CASSSGTNTIYF.

The table lists this clonotype with many counts. The gene calls are TRBV4-3 and TRBJ1-4, with 8 bases that match TRBD1. CDR1 and CDR2 from the germline V gene are LGHNA and YSLEER. Trimming cost V 0 bases and J 13 bases; bases outside gene matches: 13. CDR3 length: 16 amino acids. CDR3 DNA sequence: TGCGCCAGCAGCCAAGATGCGCAGGGGGCCTCGAGGGGACTGTTTTTT. Its protein is CASSQDAQGASRGLFF.

The chain carries TRBV20-1 and TRBJ1-5; tentative D call: TRBD1 (5 bases). The CDR3 loop spans 14 amino acids. The ends were cut back, 1 base at V and 2 bases at J, with 9 bases in the middle. Germline CDR1 and CDR2: DFQATT and SNEGSKA (reference sequence). CDR3 loop: CSARAIQGNQPQHF. In DNA form, the CDR3 reads TGCAGTGCTAGAGCAATACAGGGCAATCAGCCCCAGCATTTT.

The rearrangement links TRBV29-1 to TRBJ2-7, with D hard to call. This CDR3 is 11 amino acids long. Germline V gene lookup returns CDR1 SQVTM and CDR2 ANQGSEA. The V gene lost 6 bases and the J gene lost 2 bases, with 8 bases spanning the gap. The CDR3 DNA reads as TGCAGCGTCCAGGTAACCTACGAGCAGTACTTC. Residues: CSVQVTYEQYF.

The V call is TRBV7-9, the J call TRBJ1-5, with 7 positions matching TRBD1. V shed 5 bases and J 6 bases; nucleotides not matched to a gene: 7. The CDR3 spans 14 residues. Germline V gene sequence: CDR1 SEHNR, CDR2 FQNEAQ (reference sequence). CDR3: CASSIDRATQPQHF. The CDR3 DNA reads TGTGCCAGCAGCATCGACAGGGCAACTCAGCCCCAGCATTTT.

The rearrangement links TRBV27 to TRBJ2-2; D remains ambiguous. CDR3 length: 13 residues. The germline V and J ends were trimmed by 8 bases and 5 bases, with 12 bases remaining between them. Germline CDR1 MNHEY, CDR2 SMNVEV (reference sequence). CDR3 in amino acids: CASCPGETGELFF. The CDR3 coding sequence is TGTGCCAGCTGCCCGGGTGAAACCGGGGAGCTGTTTTTT.

V gene TRBV12-3 or TRBV12-4 combines with J gene TRBJ1-1; TRBD1 agrees at 8 bases. The junction had 3 bases not matched to a gene; V was cut back by 0 bases and J by 0 bases. The CDR3 sequence is 16 residues long. CDR3 DNA sequence: TGTGCCAGCAGTTTAGCCTGGACAGGGTTGAACACTGAAGCTTTCTTT. Its protein product is CASSLAWTGLNTEAFF.

The table lists this clonotype with a few counts. The chain recombines TRBV7-6 with TRBJ2-5, with 11 bases identical to TRBD1. The V and J ends lost 5 bases and 2 bases, in that order; junction bases with no gene match: 4. The CDR3 spans 15 residues. Germline assignment: CDR1 SGHVS and CDR2 FNYEAQ. The DNA of the CDR3 is TGTGCCAGCAGCGTGGACAGGGGGCCTCAAGAGACCCAGTACTTC. Translation: CASSVDRGPQETQYF.